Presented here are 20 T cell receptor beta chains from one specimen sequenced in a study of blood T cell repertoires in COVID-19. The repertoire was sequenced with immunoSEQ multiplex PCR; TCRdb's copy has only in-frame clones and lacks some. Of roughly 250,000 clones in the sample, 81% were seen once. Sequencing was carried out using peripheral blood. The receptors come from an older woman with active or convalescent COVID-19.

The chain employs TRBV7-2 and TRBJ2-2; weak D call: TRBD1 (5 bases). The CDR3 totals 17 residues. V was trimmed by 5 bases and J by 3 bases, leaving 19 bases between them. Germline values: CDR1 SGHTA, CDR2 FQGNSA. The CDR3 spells CASSERPPGLDTGELFF. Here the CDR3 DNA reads TGTGCCAGCAGCGAAAGGCCCCCAGGGTTGGACACCGGGGAGCTGTTTTTT.

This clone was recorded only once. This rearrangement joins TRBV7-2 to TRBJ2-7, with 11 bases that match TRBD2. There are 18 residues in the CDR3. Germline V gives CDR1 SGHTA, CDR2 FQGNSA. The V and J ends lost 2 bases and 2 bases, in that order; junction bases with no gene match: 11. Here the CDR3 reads CASSLMLAGGPTPYEQYF. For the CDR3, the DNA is TGTGCCAGCAGCTTAATGCTAGCGGGGGGCCCGACTCCCTACGAGCAGTACTTC.

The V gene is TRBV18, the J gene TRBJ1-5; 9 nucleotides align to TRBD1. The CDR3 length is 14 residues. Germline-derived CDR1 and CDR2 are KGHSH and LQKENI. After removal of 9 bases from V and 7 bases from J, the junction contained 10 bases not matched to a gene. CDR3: CASATGGAGQPQHF. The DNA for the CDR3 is TGTGCCAGTGCAACAGGGGGCGCAGGGCAGCCCCAGCATTTT. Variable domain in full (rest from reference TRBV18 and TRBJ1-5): NAGVMQNPRHLVRRRGQEARLRCSPMKGHSHVYWYRQLPEEGLKFMVYLQKENIIDESGMPKERFSAEFPKEGPSILRIQQVVRGDSAAYFCASATGGAGQPQHFGDGTRLSIL.

CDR3 sequence (DNA): TGCAGCGTTGAAGTCCACCGCCCAACCCCCCTGGACAGGGGGACGGAAAAACTGTTTTTT. Protein sequence: CSVEVHRPTPLDRGTEKLFF. V is TRBV29-1 and J is TRBJ1-4; 10 nucleotides match TRBD1. CDR1 is SQVTM and CDR2 is ANQGSEA in the germline V gene. The CDR3 runs to 20 residues. V gave up 1 base and J gave up 8 bases; unmatched junction bases: 22.

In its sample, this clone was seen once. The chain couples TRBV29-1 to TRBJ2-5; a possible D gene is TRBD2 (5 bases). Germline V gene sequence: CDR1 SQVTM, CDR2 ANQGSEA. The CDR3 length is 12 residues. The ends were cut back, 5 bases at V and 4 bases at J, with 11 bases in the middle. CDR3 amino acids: CSVWVDLETQYF. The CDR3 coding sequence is TGCAGCGTTTGGGTGGACTTAGAGACCCAGTACTTC.

Here the CDR3 DNA reads TGTGCCAGCACCCCCGGGAGGAACTATGGCTACACCTTC. The encoded protein is CASTPGRNYGYTF. This chain links TRBV6-5 with TRBJ1-2; D gene ambiguous. The CDR3 totals 13 residues. V was pared by 7 bases and J by 2 bases, with 11 bases between. Germline CDR1 and CDR2: MNHEY and SVGAGI.

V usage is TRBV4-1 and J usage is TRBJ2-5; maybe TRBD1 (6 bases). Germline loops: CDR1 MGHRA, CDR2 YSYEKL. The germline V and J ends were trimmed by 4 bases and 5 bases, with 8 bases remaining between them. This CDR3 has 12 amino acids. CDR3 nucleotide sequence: TGCGCCAGCAGCCCAGGGGACGAGACCCAGTACTTC. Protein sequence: CASSPGDETQYF.

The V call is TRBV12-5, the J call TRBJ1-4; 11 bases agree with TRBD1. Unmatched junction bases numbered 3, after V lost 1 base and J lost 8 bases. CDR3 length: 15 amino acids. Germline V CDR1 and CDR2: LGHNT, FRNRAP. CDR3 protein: CASGLAGTGGEKLFF. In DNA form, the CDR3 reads TGTGCTAGTGGTTTGGCCGGGACAGGGGGGGAAAAACTGTTTTTT. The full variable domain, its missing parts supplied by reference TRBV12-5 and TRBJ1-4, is DARVTQTPRHKVTEMGQEVTMRCQPILGHNTVFWYRQTMMQGLELLAYFRNRAPLDDSGMPKDRFSAEMPDATLATLKIQPSEPRDSAVYFCASGLAGTGGEKLFFGSGTQLSVL.

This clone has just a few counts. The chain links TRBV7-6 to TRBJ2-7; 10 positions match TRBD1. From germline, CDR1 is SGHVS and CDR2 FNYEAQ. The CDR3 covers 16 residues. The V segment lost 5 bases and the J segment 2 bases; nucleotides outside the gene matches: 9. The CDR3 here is CASSNGRDRGTYEQYF. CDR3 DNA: TGTGCCAGCAGCAATGGTCGGGACAGGGGAACCTACGAGCAGTACTTC. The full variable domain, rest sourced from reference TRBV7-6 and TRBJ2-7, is GAGVSQSPRYKVTKRGQDVALRCDPISGHVSLYWYRQALGQGPEFLTYFNYEAQQDKSGLPNDRFSAERPEGSISTLTIQRTEQRDSAMYRCASSNGRDRGTYEQYFGPGTRLTVT.

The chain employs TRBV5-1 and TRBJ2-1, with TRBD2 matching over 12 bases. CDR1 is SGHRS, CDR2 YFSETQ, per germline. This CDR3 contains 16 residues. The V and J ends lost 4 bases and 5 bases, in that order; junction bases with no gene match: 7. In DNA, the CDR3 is TGCGCCAGCAGCGGAGCCCTAGCGGGGGGGAACAATGAGCAGTTCTTC. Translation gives CASSGALAGGNNEQFF.

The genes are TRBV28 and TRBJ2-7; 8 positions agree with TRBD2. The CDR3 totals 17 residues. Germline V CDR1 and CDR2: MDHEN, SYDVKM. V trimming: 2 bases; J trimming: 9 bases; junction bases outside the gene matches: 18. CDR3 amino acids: CASSLGATSGGPSGQYF. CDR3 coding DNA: TGTGCCAGCAGTTTAGGGGCAACAAGCGGGGGCCCCAGCGGGCAGTACTTC.

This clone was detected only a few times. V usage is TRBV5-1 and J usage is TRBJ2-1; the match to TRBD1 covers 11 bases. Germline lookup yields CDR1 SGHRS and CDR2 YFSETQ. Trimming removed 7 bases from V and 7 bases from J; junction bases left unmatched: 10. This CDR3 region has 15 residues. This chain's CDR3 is CASQERTGGLNEQFF. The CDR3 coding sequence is TGCGCCAGCCAAGAGCGGACAGGGGGCCTGAATGAGCAGTTCTTC. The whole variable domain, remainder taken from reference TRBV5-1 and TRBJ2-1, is KAGVTQTPRYLIKTRGQQVTLSCSPISGHRSVSWYQQTPGQGLQFLFEYFSETQRNKGNFPGRFSGRQFSNSRSEMNVSTLELGDSALYLCASQERTGGLNEQFFGPGTRLTVL.

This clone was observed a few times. The CDR3 loop reads CASSWGLGETQYF. CDR3 bases: TGTGCCAGCAGTTGGGGCCTAGGAGAGACCCAGTACTTC. The genes are TRBV28 and TRBJ2-5; D possibly corresponds to TRBD1 (5 bases). This CDR3 has 13 amino acids. Trimming took 4 bases from V and 4 from J, leaving 10 bases between them. The germline gives CDR1 MDHEN, CDR2 SYDVKM.

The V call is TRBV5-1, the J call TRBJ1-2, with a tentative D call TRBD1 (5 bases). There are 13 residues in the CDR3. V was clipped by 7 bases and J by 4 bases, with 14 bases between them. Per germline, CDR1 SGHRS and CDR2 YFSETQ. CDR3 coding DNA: TGCGCCAGCGCCCAGTCGGGGGTCTATGGCTACACCTTC. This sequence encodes CASAQSGVYGYTF.

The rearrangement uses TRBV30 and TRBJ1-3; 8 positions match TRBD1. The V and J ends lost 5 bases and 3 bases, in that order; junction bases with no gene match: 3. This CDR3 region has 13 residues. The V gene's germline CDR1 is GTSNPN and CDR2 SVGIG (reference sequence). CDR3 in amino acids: CAWGRGRGNTIYF. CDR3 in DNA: TGTGCCTGGGGCAGGGGGCGTGGAAACACCATATATTTT.

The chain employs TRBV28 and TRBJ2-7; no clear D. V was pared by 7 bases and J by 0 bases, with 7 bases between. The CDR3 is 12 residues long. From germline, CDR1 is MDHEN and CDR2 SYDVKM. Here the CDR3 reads CASTVFSYEQYF. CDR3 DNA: TGTGCCAGCACCGTTTTCTCCTACGAGCAGTACTTC.

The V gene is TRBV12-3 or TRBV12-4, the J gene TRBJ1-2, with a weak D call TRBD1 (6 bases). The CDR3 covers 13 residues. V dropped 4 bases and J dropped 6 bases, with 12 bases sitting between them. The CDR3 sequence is CASSYVQGNGYTF. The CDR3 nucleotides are TGTGCCAGCAGTTACGTACAGGGAAATGGCTACACCTTC.

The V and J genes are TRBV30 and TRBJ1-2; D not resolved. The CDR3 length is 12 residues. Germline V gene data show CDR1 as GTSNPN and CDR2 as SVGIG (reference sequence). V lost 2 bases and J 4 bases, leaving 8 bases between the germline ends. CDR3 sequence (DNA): TGTGCCTGGAGTACAAACCCCTATGGCTACACCTTC. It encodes CAWSTNPYGYTF.

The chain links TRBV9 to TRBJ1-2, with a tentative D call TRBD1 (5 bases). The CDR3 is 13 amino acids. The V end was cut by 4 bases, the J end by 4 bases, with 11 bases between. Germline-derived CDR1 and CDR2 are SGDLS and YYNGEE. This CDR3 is CASSMGGGYGYTF. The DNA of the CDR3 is TGTGCCAGCAGCATGGGGGGTGGCTATGGCTACACCTTC.

The CDR3 bases are TGTGCCAGCAGCCGTTCTACTAGCGGGGGGAGGAATGAGCAGTTCTTC. It translates to CASSRSTSGGRNEQFF. The V call is TRBV7-6, the J call TRBJ2-1; 12 positions agree with TRBD2. CDR3 size: 16 residues. V gave up 5 bases and J gave up 7 bases; unmatched junction bases: 9. The V gene's germline CDR1 is SGHVS and CDR2 FNYEAQ.